Described below is a single T cell receptor (beta chain) sequence and its context. Its antigen is as yet unknown. Trimming removed 4 bases from V and 3 bases from J, with 16 bases in between. The germline V gene encodes CDR1 DFQATT and CDR2 SNEGSKA (reference sequence). The CDR3 runs 14 residues. This sample stems from a study of blood T cells in healthy people across ages. Notes on the study in general: Per-million-T-cell TCR beta diversity fell roughly linearly with age.

Then a second PCR, running about 6 to 12 cycles, was carried out with a sample-barcoded 5' primer and a J-beta primer mix. Each CDR3 protein gets one entry after TCRdb re-called the 5' RACE reads with MiXCR. The sample yields approximately 800,000 distinct CDR3 sequences, roughly 60% seen once. Drawn from each donor were ten milliliters of peripheral blood. Per sample, extraction of total RNA gave at least 5 micrograms in every case. The chain recombines TRBV20-1 with TRBJ2-7; no clear D. The clonotype comes from a man aged 25 to 40 in good health. What was sequenced was blood. CDR3 loop: CSATRALASYEQYF. The CDR3 coding sequence is TGCAGTGCTACAAGAGCGTTGGCTAGCTACGAGCAGTACTTC.